A selection of T cell receptor beta chains follows, all from one sample in a study of blood T cell repertoires in COVID-19. Sequencing was performed with immunoSEQ multiplex PCR; in TCRdb, only in-frame clones are kept and a portion is missing. This sample has approximately 150,000 clones, with around 82% found just once. Sequencing was done on a sample of peripheral blood. The receptors stem from a woman aged 70 to 79 who had recovered from COVID-19. Each CDR3 is given with its conserved first and last residue. D genes are given only for firm matches. Clone size, where shown, is once, few, many, or a class for clones that have expanded.

size: .
V: TRBV6-2/TRBV6-3
D: TRBD1
J: TRBJ2-7
CDR3: CASSYSGTGGSDEQYF
DNA: TGTGCCAGCAGTTACTCGGGGACAGGGGGGTCCGACGAGCAGTACTTC

size: .
V: TRBV19
D: TRBD2
J: TRBJ2-3
CDR3: CAGPTWGGRGTDTQYF
DNA: TGTGCCGGGCCCACGTGGGGCGGGAGGGGCACAGATACGCAGTATTTT

size: .
V: TRBV25-1
D: .
J: TRBJ1-3
CDR3: CASSEYGGFGNTIYF
DNA: TGTGCCAGCAGTGAATACGGGGGTTTTGGGAACACCATATATTTT

size: once
V: TRBV29-1
D: .
J: TRBJ1-1
CDR3: CSVRRNTEAFF
DNA: TGCAGCGTCCGCAGGAACACTGAAGCTTTCTTT

size: .
V: TRBV28
D: .
J: TRBJ2-1
CDR3: CASRRGSYNEQFF
DNA: TGTGCCAGCCGGCGGGGATCCTACAATGAGCAGTTCTTC

size: .
V: TRBV5-8
D: TRBD2
J: TRBJ2-3
CDR3: CASSLEGLAGGSTDTQYF
DNA: TGTGCCAGCAGCTTGGAAGGTCTAGCGGGAGGCTCCACAGATACGCAGTATTTT

size: once
V: TRBV3-1/TRBV3-2
D: .
J: TRBJ2-7
CDR3: CASSPTSSYEQYF
DNA: TGTGCCAGCAGCCCGACAAGCTCCTACGAGCAGTACTTC

size: .
V: TRBV19
D: TRBD2
J: TRBJ2-3
CDR3: CASSIDPGVAGDTQYF
DNA: TGTGCCAGTAGTATAGATCCTGGGGTAGCGGGAGATACGCAGTATTTT

size: .
V: TRBV10-3
D: TRBD1
J: TRBJ1-3
CDR3: CAISEPAGGDGNTIYF
DNA: TGTGCCATCAGTGAGCCAGCAGGGGGAGATGGAAACACCATATATTTT

size: .
V: TRBV7-7
D: TRBD2
J: TRBJ2-2
CDR3: CASSYLGSGTNTGELFF
DNA: TGTGCTAGCAGCTATCTGGGGAGCGGGACGAACACCGGGGAGCTGTTTTTT

size: .
V: TRBV30
D: .
J: TRBJ1-3
CDR3: CAWTGVTLGNTIYF
DNA: TGTGCCTGGACGGGGGTTACCCTAGGAAACACCATATATTTT

size: .
V: TRBV7-8
D: TRBD2
J: TRBJ2-1
CDR3: CASSAPGLGDNEQFF
DNA: TGTGCCAGCAGCGCCCCGGGACTAGGCGACAATGAGCAGTTCTTC

size: .
V: TRBV5-1
D: .
J: TRBJ2-6
CDR3: CASSLDGGVSSGANVLTF
DNA: TGCGCCAGCAGCTTGGATGGGGGCGTTAGCTCTGGGGCCAACGTCCTGACTTTC

size: .
V: TRBV28
D: .
J: TRBJ1-5
CDR3: CATQYPTGGGNQPQHF
DNA: TGTGCCACCCAGTACCCCACGGGTGGCGGCAATCAGCCCCAGCATTTT

size: .
V: TRBV10-3
D: .
J: TRBJ1-2
CDR3: CAISEDRINYGYTF
DNA: TGTGCCATCAGTGAGGACAGAATTAACTATGGCTACACCTTC

size: few
V: TRBV2
D: TRBD1
J: TRBJ2-1
CDR3: CASWDSYNEQFF
DNA: TGTGCCTCCTGGGACAGCTACAATGAGCAGTTCTTC

size: .
V: TRBV3-1/TRBV3-2
D: .
J: TRBJ1-2
CDR3: CASSHNWGQDTGYTF
DNA: TGTGCCAGCAGCCATAACTGGGGGCAGGATACCGGCTACACCTTC

size: .
V: TRBV15
D: .
J: TRBJ2-5
CDR3: CATSRVDYTQETQYF
DNA: TGTGCCACCAGCAGGGTAGACTATACCCAAGAGACCCAGTACTTC

size: .
V: TRBV11-1
D: .
J: TRBJ2-7
CDR3: CASSPALTGGEQYF
DNA: TGTGCCAGCAGCCCGGCCCTAACGGGTGGCGAGCAGTACTTC

size: .
V: TRBV30
D: .
J: TRBJ1-3
CDR3: CAWSVRIGTLYF
DNA: TGTGCCTGGAGTGTACGGATCGGGACACTATATTTT

size: .
V: TRBV6-5
D: .
J: TRBJ1-6
CDR3: CASRGGPYSPLHF
DNA: TGTGCCAGCAGGGGGGGGCCCTATTCACCCCTCCACTTT

size: many
V: TRBV11-3
D: .
J: TRBJ2-7
CDR3: CASSDRDPKRGIIEQYF
DNA: TGTGCCAGCAGCGACCGGGACCCAAAAAGGGGGATTATCGAGCAGTACTTC

size: .
V: TRBV19
D: .
J: TRBJ1-1
CDR3: CASSRQVAEAFF
DNA: TGTGCCAGTAGTAGACAAGTAGCTGAAGCTTTCTTT

size: .
V: TRBV7-9
D: .
J: TRBJ1-2
CDR3: CASSLGGGIYGYTF
DNA: TGTGCCAGCAGCTTGGGAGGGGGAATCTATGGCTACACCTTC

size: .
V: TRBV4-2
D: TRBD2
J: TRBJ2-1
CDR3: CASSRLAGGLHEQFF
DNA: TGTGCCAGCAGCCGATTGGCGGGAGGGTTGCATGAGCAGTTCTTC

size: few
V: TRBV3-1/TRBV3-2
D: .
J: TRBJ1-1
CDR3: CASSRRNTEAFF
DNA: TGTGCCAGCAGCCGGAGGAACACTGAAGCTTTCTTT

size: .
V: TRBV28
D: TRBD1
J: TRBJ1-4
CDR3: CASSLRTGIFNEKLFF
DNA: TGTGCCAGCAGCCTGCGGACAGGGATTTTTAATGAAAAACTGTTTTTT

size: .
V: TRBV6-5
D: .
J: TRBJ2-1
CDR3: CASSYSAGRPANEQFF
DNA: TGTGCCAGCAGTTACTCTGCAGGCCGGCCCGCGAATGAGCAGTTCTTC

size: .
V: TRBV3-1/TRBV3-2
D: TRBD2
J: TRBJ2-7
CDR3: CASSQDSFGLADSYEQYF
DNA: TGTGCCAGCAGCCAAGATTCTTTCGGGCTAGCGGACTCCTACGAGCAGTACTTC

size: .
V: TRBV9
D: .
J: TRBJ2-4
CDR3: CASSTGPQAPLAKNIQYF
DNA: TGTGCCAGCAGCACTGGCCCCCAGGCGCCCCTAGCCAAAAACATTCAGTACTTC

size: .
V: TRBV5-1
D: TRBD1
J: TRBJ2-7
CDR3: CASSLGGTGSYEQYF
DNA: TGCGCCAGCAGCTTGGGAGGGACAGGGTCCTACGAGCAGTACTTC

size: few
V: TRBV27
D: .
J: TRBJ1-5
CDR3: CASSSGNQPQHF
DNA: TGTGCCAGCAGTTCGGGCAATCAGCCCCAGCATTTT

size: .
V: TRBV5-1
D: TRBD1
J: TRBJ2-5
CDR3: CASSLGDRGRQETQYF
DNA: TGCGCCAGCAGCTTAGGAGACAGGGGGCGTCAAGAGACCCAGTACTTC

size: .
V: TRBV7-2
D: TRBD1
J: TRBJ2-2
CDR3: CASSLSGPGGTGELFF
DNA: TGTGCCAGCAGCTTATCGGGGCCAGGGGGCACCGGGGAGCTGTTTTTT

size: few
V: TRBV7-2
D: .
J: TRBJ1-2
CDR3: CASSLGGRGFYGYTF
DNA: TGTGCCAGCAGCTTAGGTGGCAGGGGATTTTATGGCTACACCTTC

size: .
V: TRBV5-1
D: .
J: TRBJ1-3
CDR3: CASSPVGGNTIYF
DNA: TGCGCCAGCAGCCCCGTGGGCGGAAACACCATATATTTT

size: .
V: TRBV7-2
D: TRBD1
J: TRBJ1-1
CDR3: CASSLRGTAAFF
DNA: TGTGCCAGCAGCTTAAGGGGGACAGCAGCTTTCTTT

size: .
V: TRBV4-2
D: TRBD2
J: TRBJ2-1
CDR3: CASRAGVLFF
DNA: TGTGCCAGCCGAGCGGGAGTACTGTTCTTC

size: .
V: TRBV4-1
D: .
J: TRBJ2-2
CDR3: CASSQDPRVGELFF
DNA: TGCGCCAGCAGCCAAGATCCTCGCGTAGGGGAGCTGTTTTTT

size: .
V: TRBV15
D: TRBD1
J: TRBJ1-4
CDR3: CATSRGRDRATNEKLFF
DNA: TGTGCCACCAGCAGAGGGCGGGACAGAGCAACTAATGAAAAACTGTTTTTT

size: .
V: TRBV19
D: .
J: TRBJ2-1
CDR3: CASRHSTGTGRYEQFF
DNA: TGTGCCAGTAGACACTCCACCGGGACTGGACGATATGAGCAGTTCTTC

size: .
V: TRBV29-1
D: TRBD1
J: TRBJ1-2
CDR3: CSAPRQGGYGYTF
DNA: TGCAGCGCCCCTAGACAGGGTGGCTATGGCTACACCTTC

size: .
V: TRBV7-6
D: .
J: TRBJ2-2
CDR3: CASSFGGFAGELFF
DNA: TGTGCCAGCAGCTTTGGGGGGTTTGCCGGGGAGCTGTTTTTT

size: .
V: TRBV7-6
D: .
J: TRBJ1-2
CDR3: CASSLDNEGVRGYTF
DNA: TGTGCCAGCAGCCTAGATAACGAGGGGGTGCGAGGCTACACCTTC

size: many
V: TRBV2
D: .
J: TRBJ2-7
CDR3: CASSPRRDPPEQYF
DNA: TGTGCCAGCAGCCCCCGGCGGGACCCTCCCGAGCAGTACTTC

size: .
V: TRBV19
D: .
J: TRBJ1-1
CDR3: CASSIRGGGTEAFF
DNA: TGTGCCAGTAGTATAAGGGGGGGAGGCACTGAAGCTTTCTTT

size: .
V: TRBV15
D: .
J: TRBJ1-4
CDR3: CATSHTEKLFF
DNA: TGTGCCACCAGCCACACCGAAAAACTGTTTTTT

size: .
V: TRBV6-5
D: TRBD2
J: TRBJ2-1
CDR3: CASSPPLAGVNEQFF
DNA: TGTGCCAGCAGTCCACCACTAGCGGGGGTAAATGAGCAGTTCTTC

size: .
V: TRBV18
D: .
J: TRBJ2-5
CDR3: CASSRGYEETQYF
DNA: TGTGCCAGCTCACGCGGGTATGAGGAGACCCAGTACTTC

size: .
V: TRBV9
D: .
J: TRBJ1-2
CDR3: CASTQGIGGTYGYTF
DNA: TGTGCCAGCACCCAAGGGATCGGGGGAACGTATGGCTACACCTTC